This entry lists 11 T cell receptor beta chains sequenced from one sample in a study of a mutant IDH1 vaccine in newly diagnosed glioma. As for time point: week 5, during vaccination. Topical imiquimod accompanied each vaccine dose, which consisted of 300 ug of mutant IDH1 20-mer peptide. Clones were sequenced by immunoSEQ multiplex PCR, and TCRdb holds only the in-frame ones, with some missing. Of 50,000 to 70,000 clones listed, less than 85% are singletons. No antigens are known for them. This sample comprised PBMCs, obtained from a glioma patient whose treatment included an IDH1 peptide vaccine. The receptors shown here come from a woman aged 18-30 years with glioma. Some clones in this sample may be carry-over from other donors' samples.

J is TRBJ2-7 and V is TRBV4-2, with 9 bases fitting TRBD1. In germline, CDR1 is LGHNA, CDR2 YNFKEQ. This CDR3 is built from 13 residues. V was clipped by 6 bases and J by 2 bases; unmatched bases: 2. The CDR3 region has the DNA TGTGCCAGCAGGGGACAGGGAGCCTACGAGCAGTACTTC. Protein sequence: CASRGQGAYEQYF.

The chain carries TRBV7-2 and TRBJ2-2; D gene unclear. V gave up 4 bases and J gave up 7 bases, with 10 bases separating them. The CDR3 consists of 13 residues. CDR1 SGHTA and CDR2 FQGNSA come from the germline V gene. CDR3: CASSYRMGGELFF. DNA for the CDR3: TGTGCCAGCAGCTATCGGATGGGCGGGGAGCTGTTTTTT.

The chain links TRBV13 to TRBJ2-1; TRBD2 agrees at 13 bases. Trimming took 7 bases from V and 0 from J; bases not matched to a gene: 12. The CDR3 covers 19 residues. Germline CDR1 and CDR2: PRHDT and FYEKMQ (reference sequence). CDR3 region: CASTSRGLAGSSSYNEQFF. CDR3 nucleotide sequence: TGTGCCAGCACCTCTCGGGGACTAGCGGGATCTTCCTCCTACAATGAGCAGTTCTTC.

The chain uses TRBV6-5 and TRBJ1-2; TRBD1 matches 12 bases. Per germline, CDR1 MNHEY and CDR2 SVGAGI. The CDR3 covers 15 residues. The trim removed 5 bases at V and 7 bases at J, leaving 8 bases unmatched. DNA for the CDR3: TGTGCCAGCAGTACCCCGGGACAGGGGGCTTTTGGCTACACCTTC. Translated: CASSTPGQGAFGYTF.

V is TRBV4-2 and J is TRBJ2-6, with D hard to call. Germline CDR1 is LGHNA and CDR2 is YNFKEQ. Trimming stripped 0 bases from V and 3 bases from J, with 3 bases between. The CDR3 loop spans 14 amino acids. In DNA form, the CDR3 reads TGTGCCAGCAGCCAAGAGGTTGGGGCCAACGTCCTGACTTTC. The encoded protein is CASSQEVGANVLTF.

The chain links TRBV11-3 to TRBJ2-2; TRBD2 agrees at 10 bases. Trimming removed 5 bases from V and 2 bases from J; junction bases left unmatched: 5. The CDR3 totals 16 residues. CDR1 SGHNT and CDR2 YENEEA come from the germline V gene. This CDR3 is CASSGLAGGNTGELFF. In DNA, the CDR3 is TGTGCCAGCAGCGGGTTAGCGGGGGGCAACACCGGGGAGCTGTTTTTT.

This clone was seen a handful of times. The chain's CDR3 is CASSLEQKSAKNIQYF. CDR3 in DNA: TGTGCCAGCAGCTTGGAACAGAAAAGCGCCAAAAACATTCAGTACTTC. V is TRBV5-6 and J is TRBJ2-4; no firm D call. This CDR3 is built from 16 residues. Germline V gives CDR1 SGHDT, CDR2 YYEEEE. The germline V and J ends were trimmed by 0 bases and 1 base, with 11 bases remaining between them.

The chain links TRBV7-2 to TRBJ2-7, with D possibly called TRBD1 or TRBD2 (5 bases each). With 2 bases removed from V and 7 bases from J, the gap between germline ends came to 18 bases. The CDR3 contains 15 residues. CDR1 and CDR2 from the germline V gene are SGHTA and FQGNSA. CDR3 coding DNA: TGTGCCAGCAGCTTATCGGTAACAGGCGGGCGGGAGCAGTACTTC. Protein product: CASSLSVTGGREQYF. The variable domain in full, completed from reference TRBV7-2 and TRBJ2-7, reads GAGVSQSPSNKVTEKGKDVELRCDPISGHTALYWYRQSLGQGLEFLIYFQGNSAPDKSGLPSDRFSAERTGGSVSTLTIQRTQQEDSAVYLCASSLSVTGGREQYFGPGTRLTVT.

The chain carries TRBV7-2 and TRBJ1-3; 10 nucleotides line up with TRBD1. This CDR3 spans 17 amino acids. V was clipped by 5 bases and J by 0 bases; unmatched bases: 7. CDR1 is SGHTA, CDR2 FQGNSA, per germline. The CDR3 reads CASSRGRTGGSGNTIYF. The CDR3 DNA is TGTGCCAGCAGCAGAGGGCGGACAGGGGGCTCTGGAAACACCATATATTTT.

The chain employs TRBV6-5 and TRBJ2-3; TRBD2 matches 12 bases. This CDR3 is 16 amino acids long. The J segment lost 6 bases and the V segment lost 2 bases, leaving 6 bases of the junction unmatched. Germline lookup yields CDR1 MNHEY and CDR2 SVGAGI. The CDR3 region has the DNA TGTGCCAGCAGTTACCCTTCTAGCGGGGGGGTTGATACGCAGTATTTT. Protein sequence: CASSYPSSGGVDTQYF.

The genes are TRBV19 and TRBJ2-6; weak D call: TRBD2 (6 bases). Trimming removed 9 bases at V and 0 bases at J, with 12 bases between. Germline-derived CDR1 and CDR2 are LNHDA and SQIVND (reference sequence). The CDR3 extends over 15 amino acids. CDR3 DNA sequence: TGTGCCAGCGGAGGGGACCTCTCTGGGGCCAACGTCCTGACTTTC. This codes for CASGGDLSGANVLTF.